These T cell receptor beta chains were read from a single sample in a study of early T cells in non-severe SARS-CoV-2 infection. TCRdb independently ran MiXCR on the 5' RACE reads; one entry per CDR3 protein. The table has roughly 62,000 distinct CDR3 sequences, 6% to 8.5% seen once. Specimen: whole blood. The receptor source for this set is an adult who was a healthcare worker with PCR-confirmed SARS-CoV-2 infection or an uninfected control (not recorded which). Both conserved end residues are part of each CDR3. D genes are given only for firm matches. A clone size is listed for some rows: how often the clone was seen (once, few, many), or a class if it is expanded.

V	size	D	J	CDR3	DNA
TRBV27	many	-	TRBJ1-2	CASSFSAVHGYTF	TGTGCCAGCAGTTTTTCGGCCGTTCATGGCTACACCTTC
TRBV4-2	many	TRBD2	TRBJ2-1	CASSPRTSGSKVEQFF	TGTGCCAGCAGCCCACGCACTAGCGGGAGTAAGGTTGAGCAGTTCTTC
TRBV6-2/TRBV6-3	many	TRBD1	TRBJ1-2	CASRGDSGPHYGYTF	TGTGCCAGCAGGGGGGACAGCGGACCACATTATGGCTACACCTTC
TRBV7-9	many	-	TRBJ2-2	CASSSRPANTGELFF	TGTGCCAGCAGCTCTAGACCCGCGAACACCGGGGAGCTGTTTTTT
TRBV7-6	-	TRBD2	TRBJ2-1	CASSSPLALGGEQFF	TGTGCCAGCAGCTCTCCCCTCGCGCTGGGAGGGGAGCAGTTCTTC
TRBV20-1	many	-	TRBJ2-1	CSAKMAMGASYNEQFF	TGCAGTGCTAAGATGGCGATGGGTGCCTCCTACAATGAGCAGTTCTTC
TRBV11-1	-	-	TRBJ2-5	CASSPPSHQETQYF	TGTGCCAGCAGCCCGCCTAGCCACCAAGAGACCCAGTACTTC
TRBV20-1	many	-	TRBJ1-3	CSADPGVGNTIYF	TGCAGTGCTGATCCAGGGGTAGGAAACACCATATATTTT
TRBV11-3	-	-	TRBJ2-1	CASSLSGPNEQFF	TGTGCCAGCAGCTTAAGCGGACCCAATGAGCAGTTCTTC
TRBV18	many	-	TRBJ1-5	CASSPAAGSNQPQHF	TGTGCCAGCTCACCAGCCGCAGGGAGCAATCAGCCCCAGCATTTT
TRBV28	few	-	TRBJ2-7	CASSSKYYEQYF	TGTGCCAGCAGTTCAAAGTACTACGAGCAGTACTTC
TRBV28	-	TRBD1	TRBJ2-7	CASKGMTGLGYEQYF	TGTGCCTCCAAAGGCATGACAGGGTTAGGTTACGAGCAGTACTTC
TRBV14	few	TRBD2	TRBJ2-7	CASSQEAGGPYEQYF	TGTGCCAGCAGCCAAGAGGCGGGAGGCCCCTACGAGCAGTACTTC
TRBV20-1	-	TRBD1	TRBJ1-1	CSARHQGAGEAFF	TGCAGTGCTAGGCATCAGGGGGCCGGTGAAGCTTTCTTT
TRBV30	few	-	TRBJ2-7	CAWTSLGVSYEQYF	TGTGCCTGGACCTCACTCGGGGTCTCCTACGAGCAGTACTTC
TRBV7-9	-	TRBD1	TRBJ2-7	CASSLVPGTGVYEQYF	TGTGCCAGCAGCTTGGTCCCCGGGACAGGGGTCTACGAGCAGTACTTC
TRBV24-1	-	-	TRBJ2-1	CATSELRYNEQFF	TGTGCCACCAGTGAATTACGGTACAATGAGCAGTTCTTC
TRBV7-8	-	-	TRBJ2-3	CASSPVTDTQYF	TGTGCCAGCAGCCCGGTAACAGATACGCAGTATTTT
TRBV27	-	TRBD1	TRBJ1-2	CASSRGQDDGYTF	TGTGCCAGCAGCCGAGGACAGGACGACGGCTACACCTTC
TRBV11-2	many	-	TRBJ2-3	CASSSPGSGDTQYF	TGTGCCAGCAGCTCCCCGGGCTCGGGGGATACGCAGTATTTT
TRBV5-5	few	-	TRBJ1-2	CASSPDGLNYGYTF	TGTGCCAGCAGCCCGGACGGACTTAACTATGGCTACACCTTC
TRBV18	-	TRBD1	TRBJ2-7	CASSPSDRGGYEQYF	TGTGCCAGCTCGCCCTCGGACAGGGGAGGGTACGAGCAGTACTTC
TRBV28	-	TRBD1	TRBJ1-1	CASSYRGVYTEAFF	TGTGCCAGCAGTTACAGGGGGGTGTACACTGAAGCTTTCTTT
TRBV7-3	-	TRBD2	TRBJ2-3	CASSSLADYTQYF	TGTGCCAGCAGCTCGCTAGCGGACTATACGCAGTATTTT
TRBV7-2	many	TRBD1	TRBJ1-4	CASSMGTGAIKLFF	TGTGCCAGCAGCATGGGGACAGGGGCCATAAAACTGTTTTTT
TRBV5-4	many	-	TRBJ2-3	CASSPRQGDGDTQYF	TGTGCCAGCTCTCCAAGGCAAGGCGACGGCGATACGCAGTATTTT
TRBV5-5	few	-	TRBJ2-3	CASSLAPSVRTDTQYF	TGTGCCAGCAGCTTGGCTCCTAGCGTGAGGACAGATACGCAGTATTTT
TRBV24-1	-	TRBD1	TRBJ1-1	CATSDTGTGGTEAFF	TGTGCCACCAGTGACACCGGGACAGGGGGGACTGAAGCTTTCTTT
TRBV28	-	TRBD1	TRBJ1-5	CASSPGDRHNQPQHF	TGTGCCAGCAGCCCAGGGGACAGGCACAATCAGCCCCAGCATTTT
TRBV3-1	many	-	TRBJ1-2	CASRDSGGRSGYTF	TGTGCCAGCAGGGATTCAGGAGGGAGGAGTGGCTACACCTTC
TRBV5-4	many	TRBD2	TRBJ2-2	CASSLFKSGSLAGELFF	TGTGCCAGCAGCTTATTTAAAAGCGGGAGTCTGGCCGGGGAGCTGTTTTTT
TRBV29-1	few	TRBD1	TRBJ2-7	CSVRQGAGEQYF	TGCAGCGTTAGACAGGGGGCGGGCGAGCAGTACTTC
TRBV18	few	TRBD1	TRBJ1-1	CASSPRTGRDTEAFF	TGTGCCAGCTCACCCCGGACAGGGAGAGACACTGAAGCTTTCTTT